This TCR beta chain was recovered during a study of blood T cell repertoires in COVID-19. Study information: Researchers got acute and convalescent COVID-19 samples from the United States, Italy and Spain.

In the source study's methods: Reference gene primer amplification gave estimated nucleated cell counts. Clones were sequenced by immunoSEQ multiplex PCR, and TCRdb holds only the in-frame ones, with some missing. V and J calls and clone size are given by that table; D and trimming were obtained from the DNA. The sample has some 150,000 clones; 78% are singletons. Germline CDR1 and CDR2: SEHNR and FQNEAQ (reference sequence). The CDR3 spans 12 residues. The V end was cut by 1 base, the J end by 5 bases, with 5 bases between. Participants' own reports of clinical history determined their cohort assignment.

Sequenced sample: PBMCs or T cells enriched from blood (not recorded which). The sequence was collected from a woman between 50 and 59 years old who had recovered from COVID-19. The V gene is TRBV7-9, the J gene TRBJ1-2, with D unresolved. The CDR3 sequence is CASSLEPYGYTF. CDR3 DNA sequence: TGTGCCAGCAGCTTAGAGCCATATGGCTACACCTTC.